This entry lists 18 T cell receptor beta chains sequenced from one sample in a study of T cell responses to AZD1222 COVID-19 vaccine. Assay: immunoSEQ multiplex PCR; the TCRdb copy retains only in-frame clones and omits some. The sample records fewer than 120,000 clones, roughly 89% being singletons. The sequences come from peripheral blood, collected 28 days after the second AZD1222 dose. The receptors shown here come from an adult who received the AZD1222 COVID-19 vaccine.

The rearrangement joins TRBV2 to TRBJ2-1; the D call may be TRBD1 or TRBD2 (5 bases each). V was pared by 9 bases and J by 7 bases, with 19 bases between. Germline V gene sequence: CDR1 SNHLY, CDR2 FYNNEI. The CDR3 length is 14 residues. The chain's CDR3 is CASFGAGPGNEQFF. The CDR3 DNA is TGTGCCAGTTTCGGGGCAGGCCCGGGAAATGAGCAGTTCTTC.

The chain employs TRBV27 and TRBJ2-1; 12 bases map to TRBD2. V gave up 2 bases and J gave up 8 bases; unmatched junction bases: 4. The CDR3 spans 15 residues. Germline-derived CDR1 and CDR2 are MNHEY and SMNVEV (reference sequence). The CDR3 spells CASSLLGLAGDEQFF. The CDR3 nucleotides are TGTGCCAGCAGTTTACTGGGACTAGCGGGCGATGAGCAGTTCTTC.

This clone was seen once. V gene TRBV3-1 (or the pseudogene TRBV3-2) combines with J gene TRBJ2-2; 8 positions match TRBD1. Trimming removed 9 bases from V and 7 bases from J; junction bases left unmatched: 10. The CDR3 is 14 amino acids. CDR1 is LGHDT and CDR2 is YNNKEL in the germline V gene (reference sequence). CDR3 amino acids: CASGQGDLGGELFF. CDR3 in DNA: TGTGCCAGTGGACAGGGAGATTTGGGCGGGGAGCTGTTTTTT.

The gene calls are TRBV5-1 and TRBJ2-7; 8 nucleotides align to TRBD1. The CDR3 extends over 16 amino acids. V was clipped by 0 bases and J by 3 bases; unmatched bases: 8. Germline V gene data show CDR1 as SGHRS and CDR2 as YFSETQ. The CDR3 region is CASSLEPGQEIYEQYF. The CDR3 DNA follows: TGCGCCAGCAGCTTGGAACCGGGACAGGAGATCTACGAGCAGTACTTC. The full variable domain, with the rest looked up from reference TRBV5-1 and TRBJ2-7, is KAGVTQTPRYLIKTRGQQVTLSCSPISGHRSVSWYQQTPGQGLQFLFEYFSETQRNKGNFPGRFSGRQFSNSRSEMNVSTLELGDSALYLCASSLEPGQEIYEQYFGPGTRLTVT.

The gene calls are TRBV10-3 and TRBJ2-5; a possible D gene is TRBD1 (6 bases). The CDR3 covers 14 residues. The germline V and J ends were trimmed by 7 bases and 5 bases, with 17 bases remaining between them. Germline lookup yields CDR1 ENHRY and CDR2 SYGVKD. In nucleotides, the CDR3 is TGTGCCATCACATCAGACAGGAGGACGGAGACCCAGTACTTC. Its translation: CAITSDRRTETQYF.

For the CDR3, the DNA is TGTGCCAGCAGCCAGACCGGGGCCAGCTCTGGAAACACCATATATTTT. Translating gives CASSQTGASSGNTIYF. The gene calls are TRBV4-2 and TRBJ1-3; a possible D gene is TRBD1 (5 bases). Germline CDR1 reads LGHNA; CDR2 reads YNFKEQ. The CDR3 covers 16 residues. Trimming left V 3 bases short and J 0 bases short, with 12 bases between.

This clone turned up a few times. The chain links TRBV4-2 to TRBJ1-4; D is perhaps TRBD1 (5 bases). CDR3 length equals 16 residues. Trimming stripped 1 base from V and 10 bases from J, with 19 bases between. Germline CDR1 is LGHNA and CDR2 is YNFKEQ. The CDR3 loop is CASSQATVGKRGKLFF. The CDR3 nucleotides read TGTGCCAGCAGCCAAGCGACGGTGGGGAAAAGGGGAAAACTGTTTTTT.

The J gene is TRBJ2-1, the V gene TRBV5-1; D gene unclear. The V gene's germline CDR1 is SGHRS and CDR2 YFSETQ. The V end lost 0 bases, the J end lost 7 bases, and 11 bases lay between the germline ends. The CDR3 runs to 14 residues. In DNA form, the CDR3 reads TGCGCCAGCAGCTTGGGTATTGCCCCGAATGAGCAGTTCTTC. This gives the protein CASSLGIAPNEQFF. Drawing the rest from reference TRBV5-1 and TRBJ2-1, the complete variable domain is KAGVTQTPRYLIKTRGQQVTLSCSPISGHRSVSWYQQTPGQGLQFLFEYFSETQRNKGNFPGRFSGRQFSNSRSEMNVSTLELGDSALYLCASSLGIAPNEQFFGPGTRLTVL.

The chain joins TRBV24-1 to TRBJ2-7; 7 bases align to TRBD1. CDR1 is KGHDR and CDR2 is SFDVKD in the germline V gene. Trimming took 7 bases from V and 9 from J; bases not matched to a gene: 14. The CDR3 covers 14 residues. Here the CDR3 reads CATSPRGQLSRQYF. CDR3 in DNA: TGTGCCACCAGCCCGAGGGGACAGTTAAGTCGGCAGTACTTC.

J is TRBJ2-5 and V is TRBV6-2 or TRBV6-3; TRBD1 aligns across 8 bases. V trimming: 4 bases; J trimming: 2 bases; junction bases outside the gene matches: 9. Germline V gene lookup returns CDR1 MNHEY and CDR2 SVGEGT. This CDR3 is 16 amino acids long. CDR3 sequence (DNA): TGTGCCAGCAGTTCTTATTCAGGGGGCGAACAAGAGACCCAGTACTTC. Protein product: CASSSYSGGEQETQYF.

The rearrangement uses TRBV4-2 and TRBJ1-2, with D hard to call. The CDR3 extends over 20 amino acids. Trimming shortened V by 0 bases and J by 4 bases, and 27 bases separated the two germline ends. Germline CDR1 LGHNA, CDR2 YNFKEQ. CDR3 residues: CASSQDSDRHIPVRIYGYTF. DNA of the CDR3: TGTGCCAGCAGCCAAGATTCGGACCGCCACATACCAGTTAGGATCTATGGCTACACCTTC.

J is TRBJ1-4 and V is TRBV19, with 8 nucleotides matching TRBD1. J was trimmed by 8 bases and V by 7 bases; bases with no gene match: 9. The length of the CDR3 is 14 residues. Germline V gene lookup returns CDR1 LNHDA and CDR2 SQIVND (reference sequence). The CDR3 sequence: CASKRTGRNEKLFF. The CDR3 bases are TGTGCCAGTAAGAGGACAGGGCGGAACGAAAAACTGTTTTTT. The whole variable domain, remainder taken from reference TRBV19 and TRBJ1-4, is DGGITQSPKYLFRKEGQNVTLSCEQNLNHDAMYWYRQDPGQGLRLIYYSQIVNDFQKGDIAEGYSVSREKKESFPLTVTSAQKNPTAFYLCASKRTGRNEKLFFGSGTQLSVL.

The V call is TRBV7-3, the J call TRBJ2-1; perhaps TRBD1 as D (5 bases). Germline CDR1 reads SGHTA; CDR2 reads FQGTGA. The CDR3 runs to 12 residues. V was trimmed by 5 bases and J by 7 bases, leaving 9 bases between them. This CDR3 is CASSPQGNEQFF. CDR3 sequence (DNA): TGTGCCAGCAGCCCCCAGGGTAATGAGCAGTTCTTC.

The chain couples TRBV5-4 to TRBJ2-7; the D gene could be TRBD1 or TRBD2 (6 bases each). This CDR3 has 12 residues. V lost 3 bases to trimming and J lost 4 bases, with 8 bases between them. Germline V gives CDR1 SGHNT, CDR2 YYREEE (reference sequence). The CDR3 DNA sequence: TGTGCCAGCAGCTGGGGGGCATACGAGCAGTACTTC. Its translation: CASSWGAYEQYF.

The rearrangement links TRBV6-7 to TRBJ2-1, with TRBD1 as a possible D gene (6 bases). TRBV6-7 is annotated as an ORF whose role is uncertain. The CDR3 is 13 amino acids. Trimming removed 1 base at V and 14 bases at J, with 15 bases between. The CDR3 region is CASSYFKDRIEFF. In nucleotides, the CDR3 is TGTGCCAGCAGTTACTTCAAGGACAGAATAGAGTTCTTC.

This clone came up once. The CDR3 here is CASSSTGKPSYEQYF. The CDR3 nucleotides read TGTGCCAGCAGCTCGACAGGGAAACCCTCCTACGAGCAGTACTTC. The chain joins TRBV5-4 to TRBJ2-7, with 7 bases lining up with TRBD1. V shed 3 bases and J 0 bases; nucleotides not matched to a gene: 6. The germline gives CDR1 SGHNT, CDR2 YYREEE (reference sequence). CDR3 size: 15 residues.

The chain's CDR3 is CAISDRLAGGLYNEQFF. CDR3 in DNA: TGTGCCATCAGTGATCGCCTAGCGGGGGGACTTTACAATGAGCAGTTCTTC. The V call is TRBV10-3, the J call TRBJ2-1; 11 positions agree with TRBD2. Germline V gives CDR1 ENHRY, CDR2 SYGVKD. CDR3 length: 17 amino acids. The V and J ends lost 3 bases and 4 bases, in that order; junction bases with no gene match: 8.

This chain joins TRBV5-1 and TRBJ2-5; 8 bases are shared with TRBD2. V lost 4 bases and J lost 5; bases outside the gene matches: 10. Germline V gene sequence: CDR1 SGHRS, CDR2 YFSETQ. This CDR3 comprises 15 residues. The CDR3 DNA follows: TGCGCCAGCAGCACAGCCGGGAGCGGGGGTGAGACCCAGTACTTC. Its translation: CASSTAGSGGETQYF.